Reported below is one T cell receptor (beta chain). Its antigen is unknown. No base qualities exist here, and no much larger clone lies one base off it. The collaborating institutions used their own protocols to collect whole blood in K2EDTA tubes. Collaborator samples were shipped for TCRbeta analysis as frozen whole blood, isolated PBMCs, or DNA extracted from either sample type. TCRbeta CDR3 regions were amplified from genomic DNA using the immunoSEQ Assay, a bias-controlled multiplex PCR. In the authors' own workflow: The number of nucleated cells in each sample was estimated by amplification of reference gene primers within the assay. To quantify the absolute abundance of each unique TCRbeta CDR3 rearrangement, sequence reads were collapsed and filtered. For each sample, productive Simpson clonality was calculated as the square root of Simpson's diversity index across productive rearrangements. As stored in TCRdb, this immuneACCESS dataset retains in-frame rearrangements with V and J assigned. A fraction of the clones does not appear; measured against another copy, unresolved V genes explain less than half of the discrepancy, and the remainder lacks a known reason. V and J calls plus clone size are reproduced from that table; the DNA served to infer D and trimming. The sample has tens of thousands of clones on record, roughly four fifths of them singletons. The ten largest clones take up more than 8% of the sample.

Spanning cysteine to phenylalanine, the CDR3 consists of 17 amino acids. Only the CDR3 portion is preserved as DNA: 51 bases, with reading frame beginning at the first base. CDR1 and CDR2, per the germline V gene, are MNHEY and SVGEGT. Trimming at the junction amounts to 2 bases on V and 4 bases on J, and the germline ends lie 20 bases apart. The record originates from a study of blood T cell repertoires in COVID-19 (dated by TCRdb to between 2020 and 2021). Notes on the research overall: The collaborator samples originated in the United States, Italy and Spain and spanned the acute and convalescent phases of COVID-19. The material from the prospective study consisted of cDNA or gDNA derived from T cells, B-cell-depleted T cells, or PBMCs. The dataset comprised deeply sampled blood TCRbeta repertoires from subjects exposed to, actively infected with, or recovered from COVID-19. The repertoires were released in a freely available public database meant as a resource for research on the immune response to SARS-CoV-2. The samples were drawn from two sources: the first 160 participants of the ongoing ImmuneRACE study, and 1,200 or so subjects contributed by 6 global collaborators. Sample metadata almost always included a de-identified subject ID, COVID-19 status, age in years and sex. Where HLA class I and class II types were available, the types were taken from metadata supplied by the sample provider, not from assay-based typing. The investigation overall reported the following: The quantity of clinical and demographic metadata differed by source and by participant and was supplied without curation.

Sequencing was performed on peripheral blood. This clonotype originated in a woman of 80 years or more with acute or convalescent COVID-19. The chain joins TRBV6-2 or TRBV6-3 to TRBJ1-2; too little of a D gene remains to name it. The CDR3 amino acid sequence is: CASSYTLEVFAFYGYTF. The DNA sequence is TGTGCCAGCAGTTACACCCTCGAGGTGTTCGCCTTCTATGGCTACACCTTC.